Sequencing of this T cell receptor (beta chain) was carried out in a study of T-cell memory formation after mild COVID-19. Trimming removed 2 bases from V and 4 bases from J, with 15 bases in between. CDR1 SGHKS and CDR2 YYEKEE come from the germline V gene (reference sequence). The CDR3 has 15 residues. Of note for this clonotype: What it binds is not known.

General observations from the study: Clones shrinking from day 15 to 85 showed even CD4/CD8 mixes; later expanders tilted CD4+. Researchers report contracting CD4+ clones mostly in CM and EM, with CD8+ clones in EMRA. The pre-infection memory compartment contained some responding clones, suggesting cross-reactive memory joined.

From the 5' RACE reads, TCRdb called clonotypes with MiXCR, one entry per CDR3 protein. The sample consists of some 97,000 distinct CDR3 sequences, over 8.5% of them appearing once. Sequencing was carried out using PBMCs or a T cell subset sorted from them (not recorded which). This chain uses TRBV5-5 with TRBJ2-5; weak D call: TRBD1 (5 bases). The receptor's source is a man aged 18 to 29 who had mild COVID-19 (a few samples of this study predate the infection). Cell type and time point are not known. CDR3 bases: TGTGCCAGCAGCTTCAACAGGTTTGTCACAGAGACCCAGTACTTC. Encoded protein: CASSFNRFVTETQYF. Together with reference TRBV5-5 and TRBJ2-5, the CDR3 gives the full variable domain: DAGVTQSPTHLIKTRGQQVTLRCSPISGHKSVSWYQQVLGQGPQFIFQYYEKEERGRGNFPDRFSARQFPNYSSELNVNALLLGDSALYLCASSFNRFVTETQYFGPGTRLLVL.